The 10 T cell receptor beta chains given below trace back to one sample, sequenced in a study of CD8+ T cells in alopecia areata. Extraction and reverse transcription of RNA yielded cDNA as the sequencing template. Produced via immunoSEQ multiplex PCR; TCRdb's table is partial and in-frame only. The repertoire consists of about 180,000 clones, with around three fifths occurring once and the leading ten covering under 15%. The specimen comprised CD4+ T cells sorted from blood, sampled at week 0. The receptors derive from a human donor with alopecia areata.

The gene calls are TRBV19 and TRBJ1-1, with D perhaps TRBD1 (6 bases). V shed 10 bases and J shed 7 bases, with 16 bases lying between them. The CDR3 is 12 amino acids. Germline V lookup: CDR1 LNHDA, CDR2 SQIVND (reference sequence). Written as DNA, the CDR3 is TGTGCCACTCAGGGGTCAGATTATGAAGCTTTCTTT. Its translation is CATQGSDYEAFF. Full variable domain (remainder filled in from reference TRBV19 and TRBJ1-1): DGGITQSPKYLFRKEGQNVTLSCEQNLNHDAMYWYRQDPGQGLRLIYYSQIVNDFQKGDIAEGYSVSREKKESFPLTVTSAQKNPTAFYLCATQGSDYEAFFGQGTRLTVV.

This chain joins TRBV30 and TRBJ2-7, with a tentative D call TRBD1 (5 bases). The CDR3 consists of 13 residues. The germline gives CDR1 GTSNPN, CDR2 SVGIG (reference sequence). Trimming shortened V by 2 bases and J by 3 bases, and 11 bases separated the two germline ends. CDR3 residues: CAWSTQGVYEQYF. CDR3 coding DNA: TGTGCCTGGAGTACGCAGGGCGTCTACGAGCAGTACTTC.

This clone showed up just a few times. The V and J genes are TRBV5-6 and TRBJ2-3; TRBD2 matches at 8 bases. J lost 1 base, V lost 2 bases, and 3 bases had no gene match. Germline V gives CDR1 SGHDT, CDR2 YYEEEE. The CDR3 is 15 amino acids. The CDR3 nucleotides are TGTGCCAGCAGCTTTACAGCGGGGGGCACAGATACGCAGTATTTT. It is translated as CASSFTAGGTDTQYF. Complete variable domain (other parts from reference TRBV5-6 and TRBJ2-3): DAGVTQSPTHLIKTRGQQVTLRCSPKSGHDTVSWYQQALGQGPQFIFQYYEEEERQRGNFPDRFSGHQFPNYSSELNVNALLLGDSALYLCASSFTAGGTDTQYFGPGTRLTVL.

This clone has a handful of counts. Written as DNA, the CDR3 is TGCAGCCAGTTCCAAGGGGACACCTTC. Translation: CSQFQGDTF. This chain connects TRBV29-1 to TRBJ1-2; perhaps TRBD1 as D (5 bases). The V gene's germline CDR1 is SQVTM and CDR2 ANQGSEA. The germline V and J ends were trimmed by 8 bases and 12 bases, with 13 bases remaining between them. The CDR3 totals 9 residues.

The V and J genes are TRBV6-1 and TRBJ2-7; the D gene is possibly TRBD1 (5 bases). Germline values: CDR1 MNHNS, CDR2 SASEGT. This CDR3 region has 13 residues. V gave up 2 bases and J gave up 4 bases, with 9 bases separating them. The CDR3 coding sequence is TGTGCCAGCAGTGAACGGACACAATACGAGCAGTACTTC. Residues: CASSERTQYEQYF.

V gene TRBV25-1 combines with J gene TRBJ1-5, with D unresolved. Germline CDR1 and CDR2: MGHDK and SYGVNS. Trimming left V 7 bases short and J 7 bases short, with 17 bases between. This CDR3 is built from 14 residues. The CDR3 region is CASTNSDGEQPQHF. The CDR3 bases are TGTGCCAGCACCAACTCGGACGGGGAGCAGCCCCAGCATTTT.

This clone has just a few counts. V is TRBV2 and J is TRBJ1-1; unclear D gene. Germline CDR1 SNHLY, CDR2 FYNNEI. CDR3 size: 13 residues. The V and J ends lost 4 bases and 1 base respectively, with 7 bases between them. The CDR3 sequence is CASSGPSNTEAFF. DNA of the CDR3: TGTGCCAGCAGTGGACCCTCGAACACTGAAGCTTTCTTT.

The gene calls are TRBV6-1 and TRBJ2-7, with D possibly TRBD1 on 5 matching bases. This CDR3 comprises 16 residues. Germline V gene lookup returns CDR1 MNHNS and CDR2 SASEGT. The ends were cut back, 3 bases at V and 1 base at J, with 16 bases in the middle. The CDR3 DNA is TGTGCCAGCAGTGACGAATCAGGGTGGAAATCCTACGAGCAGTACTTC. This codes for CASSDESGWKSYEQYF.

The chain has TRBV2 and TRBJ1-5, with 8 bases identical to TRBD1. Germline V lookup: CDR1 SNHLY, CDR2 FYNNEI. The CDR3 covers 14 residues. V was clipped by 7 bases and J by 1 base; unmatched bases: 3. The CDR3 loop is CASKRDRSNQPQHF. CDR3 DNA: TGTGCCAGCAAACGGGACAGGAGCAATCAGCCCCAGCATTTT. The full variable domain, with the rest looked up from reference TRBV2 and TRBJ1-5, is EPEVTQTPSHQVTQMGQEVILRCVPISNHLYFYWYRQILGQKVEFLVSFYNNEISEKSEIFDDQFSVERPDGSNFTLKIRSTKLEDSAMYFCASKRDRSNQPQHFGDGTRLSIL.

The V and J genes are TRBV5-1 and TRBJ2-6, with D possibly being TRBD1 (5 bases). The V gene lost 4 bases and the J gene lost 2 bases, with 7 bases spanning the gap. Per germline, CDR1 SGHRS and CDR2 YFSETQ. The CDR3 totals 14 residues. For the CDR3, the DNA is TGCGCCAGCAGCCCCAGGGCTGGGGCCAACGTCCTGACTTTC. It encodes CASSPRAGANVLTF.